The clone carrying this T cell receptor beta chain was observed at least ten times. CDR3 length equals 17 residues. CDR1 ENHRY and CDR2 SYGVKD come from the germline V gene. With V trimmed by 10 bases and J by 5 bases, 18 bases remained unmatched. Unique molecular identifiers were used to barcode this TCRbeta library. Using its own MiXCR run on the PCR reads, TCRdb lists one record per CDR3 protein. The sample contains 450,000 to 600,000 distinct CDR3 sequences, about 10% of which appear only once. The data originate from a study of T-cell reconstitution after alpha-beta-depleted transplantation in children.

V gene TRBV10-3 combines with J gene TRBJ2-3, with 10 bases identical to TRBD2. This sequence was found in a child aged 2 to 10 with inherited bone marrow failure, due to receive a stem cell transplant. The sequencing here drew on PBMCs, taken before TCRalphabeta/CD19-depleted stem cell transplant. CDR3 sequence: CATKEGFLAGVLDTQYF. In nucleotides, the CDR3 is TGTGCCACAAAAGAGGGTTTTCTAGCGGGAGTCTTAGATACGCAGTATTTT.